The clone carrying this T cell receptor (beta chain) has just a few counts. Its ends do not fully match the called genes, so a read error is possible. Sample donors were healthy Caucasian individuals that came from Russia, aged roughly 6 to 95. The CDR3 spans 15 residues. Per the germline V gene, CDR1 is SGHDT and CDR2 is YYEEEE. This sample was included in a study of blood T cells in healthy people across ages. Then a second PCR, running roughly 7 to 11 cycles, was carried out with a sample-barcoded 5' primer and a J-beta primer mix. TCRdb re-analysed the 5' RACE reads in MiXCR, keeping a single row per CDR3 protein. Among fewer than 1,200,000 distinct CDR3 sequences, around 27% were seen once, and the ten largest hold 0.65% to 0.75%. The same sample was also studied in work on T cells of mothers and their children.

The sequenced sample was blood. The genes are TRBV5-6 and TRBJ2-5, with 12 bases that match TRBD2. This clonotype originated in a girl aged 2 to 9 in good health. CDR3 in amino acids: CASSSERLAGVSQYF. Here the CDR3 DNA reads TGTGCCAGCAGCTCGGAGAGACTAGCGGGAGTTTCCCAATACTTC.